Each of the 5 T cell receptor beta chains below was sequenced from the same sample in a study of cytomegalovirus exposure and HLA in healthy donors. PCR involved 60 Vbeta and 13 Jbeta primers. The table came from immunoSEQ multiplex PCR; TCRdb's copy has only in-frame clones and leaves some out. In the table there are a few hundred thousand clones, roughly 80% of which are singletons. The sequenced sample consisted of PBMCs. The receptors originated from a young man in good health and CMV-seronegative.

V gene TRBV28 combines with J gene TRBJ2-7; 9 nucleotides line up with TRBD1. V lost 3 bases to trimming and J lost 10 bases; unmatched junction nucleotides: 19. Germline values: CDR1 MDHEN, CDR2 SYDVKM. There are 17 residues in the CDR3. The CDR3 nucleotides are TGTGCCAGCAGTTTCCCCACAGGGGGCGTCGGAACGGGATGTCAGTACTTC. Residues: CASSFPTGGVGTGCQYF.

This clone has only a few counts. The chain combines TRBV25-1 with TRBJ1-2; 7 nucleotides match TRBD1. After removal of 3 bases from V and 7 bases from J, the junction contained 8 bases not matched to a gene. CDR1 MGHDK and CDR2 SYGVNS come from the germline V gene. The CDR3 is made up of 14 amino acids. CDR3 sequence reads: CASSDDRDFPGYTF. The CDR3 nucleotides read TGTGCCAGCAGTGACGACAGGGATTTCCCTGGCTACACCTTC.

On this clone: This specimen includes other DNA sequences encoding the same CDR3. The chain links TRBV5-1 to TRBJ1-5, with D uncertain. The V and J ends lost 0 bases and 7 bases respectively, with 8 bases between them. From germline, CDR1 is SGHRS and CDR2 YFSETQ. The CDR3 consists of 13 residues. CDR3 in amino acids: CASSLAGNQPQHF. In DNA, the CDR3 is TGCGCCAGCAGCTTGGCGGGGAACCAGCCCCAGCATTTT. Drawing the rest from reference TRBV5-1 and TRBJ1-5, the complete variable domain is KAGVTQTPRYLIKTRGQQVTLSCSPISGHRSVSWYQQTPGQGLQFLFEYFSETQRNKGNFPGRFSGRQFSNSRSEMNVSTLELGDSALYLCASSLAGNQPQHFGDGTRLSIL.

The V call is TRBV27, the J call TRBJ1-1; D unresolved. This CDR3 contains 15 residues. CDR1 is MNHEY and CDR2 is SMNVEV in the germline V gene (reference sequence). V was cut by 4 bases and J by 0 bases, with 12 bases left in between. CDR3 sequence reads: CASSSALGVNTEAFF. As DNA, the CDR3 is TGTGCCAGCAGTTCCGCACTCGGAGTGAACACTGAAGCTTTCTTT.

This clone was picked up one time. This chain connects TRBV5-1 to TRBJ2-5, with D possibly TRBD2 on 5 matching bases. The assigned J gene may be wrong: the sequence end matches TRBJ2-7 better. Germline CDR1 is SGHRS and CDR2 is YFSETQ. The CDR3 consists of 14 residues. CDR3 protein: CASSAGVTGYEQYF. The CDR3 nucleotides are TGCGCCAGCAGCGCCGGGGTCACGGGATACGAGCAGTACTTC.